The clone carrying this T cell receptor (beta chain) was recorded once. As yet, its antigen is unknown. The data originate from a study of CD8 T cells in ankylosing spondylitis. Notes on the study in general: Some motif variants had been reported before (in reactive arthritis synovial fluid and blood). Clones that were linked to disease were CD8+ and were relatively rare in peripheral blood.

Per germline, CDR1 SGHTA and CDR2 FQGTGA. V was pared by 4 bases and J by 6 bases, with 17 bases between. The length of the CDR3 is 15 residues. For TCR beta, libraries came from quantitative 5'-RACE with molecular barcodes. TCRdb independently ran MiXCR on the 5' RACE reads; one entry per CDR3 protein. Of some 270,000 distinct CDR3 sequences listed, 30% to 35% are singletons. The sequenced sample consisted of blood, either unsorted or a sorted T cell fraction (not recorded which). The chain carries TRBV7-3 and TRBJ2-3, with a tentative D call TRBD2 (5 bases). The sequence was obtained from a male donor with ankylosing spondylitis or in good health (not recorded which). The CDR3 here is CASSSIGGLGDTQYF. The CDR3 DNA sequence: TGTGCCAGCAGCTCGATCGGAGGTTTAGGGGATACGCAGTATTTT.